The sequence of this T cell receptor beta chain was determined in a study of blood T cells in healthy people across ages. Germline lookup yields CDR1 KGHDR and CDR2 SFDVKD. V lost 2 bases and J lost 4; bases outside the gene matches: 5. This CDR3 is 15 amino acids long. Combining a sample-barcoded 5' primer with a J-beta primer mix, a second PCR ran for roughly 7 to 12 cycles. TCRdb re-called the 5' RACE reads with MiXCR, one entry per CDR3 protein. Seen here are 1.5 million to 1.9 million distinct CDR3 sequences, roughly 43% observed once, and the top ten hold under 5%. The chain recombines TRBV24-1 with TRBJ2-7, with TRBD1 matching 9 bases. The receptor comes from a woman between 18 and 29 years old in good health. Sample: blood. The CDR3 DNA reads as TGTGCCACCAGTGATTCGGACAGGGGTTTTTACGAGCAGTACTTC. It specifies CATSDSDRGFYEQYF.